One sample yielded the 24 T cell receptor beta chains listed below, sequenced in a study of cytomegalovirus exposure and HLA in healthy donors. The PCR was carried out with 60 Vbeta primers and 13 Jbeta primers. TCRdb keeps only in-frame clones here, not all; method: immunoSEQ multiplex PCR. The profile covers about 160,000 clones, with roughly 83% appearing a single time and about 1% taken by the ten largest. Input material: PBMCs. All receptors derive from a man younger than 40 in good health and CMV-seronegative.

This chain joins TRBV4-1 and TRBJ1-5; TRBD1 aligns across 7 bases. This CDR3 is 17 amino acids long. Germline CDR1 is MGHRA and CDR2 is YSYEKL. V gave up 1 base and J gave up 3 bases; unmatched junction bases: 9. This CDR3 is CASSQASATGNNQPQHF. The CDR3, as DNA: TGCGCCAGCAGCCAAGCGAGTGCGACAGGGAACAATCAGCCCCAGCATTTT.

This clone was seen a handful of times. V and J are TRBV28 and TRBJ1-2; 11 bases fit TRBD1. This CDR3 contains 18 residues. The V segment lost 4 bases and the J segment 6 bases; nucleotides outside the gene matches: 16. CDR1 and CDR2 from the germline V gene are MDHEN and SYDVKM. The CDR3 loop is CASSSTRGTGGLGDGYTF. CDR3 nucleotide sequence: TGTGCCAGCAGTTCTACCCGTGGGACAGGGGGTTTGGGGGATGGCTACACCTTC.

V and J are TRBV5-6 and TRBJ1-5; 9 positions agree with TRBD1. The V segment lost 0 bases and the J segment 0 bases; nucleotides outside the gene matches: 4. The germline V gene has CDR1 SGHDT and CDR2 YYEEEE. This CDR3 has 17 amino acids. This CDR3 is CASSLGPGQGSNQPQHF. CDR3 nucleotide sequence: TGTGCCAGCAGCTTGGGGCCGGGACAGGGTAGCAATCAGCCCCAGCATTTT.

This sequence joins TRBV19 and TRBJ2-1; TRBD1 might be the D (6 bases). The CDR3 consists of 18 residues. The germline CDR1 and CDR2 sequences are LNHDA and SQIVND (reference sequence). Between the trimmed V and J ends, which lost 2 bases and 0 bases, there was a span of 17 bases. The CDR3 here is CASSIIPLMTGSYNEQFF. The CDR3 region has the DNA TGTGCCAGTAGTATAATCCCCCTAATGACAGGCTCCTACAATGAGCAGTTCTTC. Full variable domain (outside the CDR3, taken from reference TRBV19 and TRBJ2-1): DGGITQSPKYLFRKEGQNVTLSCEQNLNHDAMYWYRQDPGQGLRLIYYSQIVNDFQKGDIAEGYSVSREKKESFPLTVTSAQKNPTAFYLCASSIIPLMTGSYNEQFFGPGTRLTVL.

The V call is TRBV28, the J call TRBJ1-3; no reliable D call. CDR1 and CDR2 from the germline V gene are MDHEN and SYDVKM. V was cut by 6 bases and J by 3 bases, with 15 bases left in between. The CDR3 runs to 15 residues. In DNA, the CDR3 is TGTGCCAGCAGCCTCGCTCTAGTTGTTGGAAACACCATATATTTT. It codes for CASSLALVVGNTIYF.

The gene calls are TRBV5-1 and TRBJ2-7, with 8 bases lining up with TRBD1. After removal of 3 bases from V and 4 bases from J, the junction contained 6 bases not matched to a gene. This CDR3 region has 14 residues. CDR1 and CDR2 from the germline V gene are SGHRS and YFSETQ. The CDR3 spells CASSYYRGWYEQYF. In DNA, the CDR3 is TGCGCCAGCAGCTACTACAGGGGGTGGTACGAGCAGTACTTC.

This clone has only one observation. The chain employs TRBV18 and TRBJ1-3, with D unclear. Germline loops: CDR1 KGHSH, CDR2 LQKENI. V lost 6 bases and J lost 3, with 15 bases in between. The CDR3 has 15 amino acids. The CDR3 here is CASSIIGLYGNTIYF. CDR3 nucleotide sequence: TGTGCCAGCTCGATTATCGGACTCTATGGAAACACCATATATTTT.

The V call is TRBV5-4, the J call TRBJ2-7, with D maybe TRBD1 (6 bases). From germline, CDR1 is SGHNT and CDR2 YYREEE (reference sequence). V lost 0 bases, J lost 2 bases, and 15 bases lay in between. The CDR3 has 16 amino acids. In DNA, the CDR3 is TGTGCCAGCAGCTTGGCGGACAGAGCCTTTCCCTACGAGCAGTACTTC. It encodes CASSLADRAFPYEQYF.

This clone was seen only a few times. The same CDR3 also results from other DNA sequences found in this sample. This chain connects TRBV30 to TRBJ2-7; D not resolved. Germline V gene data show CDR1 as GTSNPN and CDR2 as SVGIG (reference sequence). The length of the CDR3 is 12 residues. Trimming took off 2 bases at V and 11 bases at J, with 16 bases between the two ends. Here the CDR3 DNA reads TGTGCCTGGAGTCTAACATCTCGACGGGAGTACTTC. Its translation: CAWSLTSRREYF.

This chain links TRBV18 with TRBJ2-5; 8 nucleotides line up with TRBD2. There are 14 residues in the CDR3. J lost 2 bases, V lost 6 bases, and 5 bases had no gene match. Germline assignment: CDR1 KGHSH and CDR2 LQKENI. In nucleotides, the CDR3 is TGTGCCAGCTCTCCGGGACTAGAACAAGAGACCCAGTACTTC. Its translation: CASSPGLEQETQYF. Using reference TRBV18 and TRBJ2-5 for the parts outside the CDR3, the full variable domain is NAGVMQNPRHLVRRRGQEARLRCSPMKGHSHVYWYRQLPEEGLKFMVYLQKENIIDESGMPKERFSAEFPKEGPSILRIQQVVRGDSAAYFCASSPGLEQETQYFGPGTRLLVL.

The V and J genes are TRBV19 and TRBJ2-7, with D unclear. V shed 5 bases and J shed 0 bases, with 8 bases lying between them. Germline assignment: CDR1 LNHDA and CDR2 SQIVND (reference sequence). This CDR3 is 13 amino acids long. CDR3 loop: CASSLTFSYEQYF. In nucleotides, the CDR3 is TGTGCCAGTAGTCTGACTTTCTCCTACGAGCAGTACTTC.

This sequence joins TRBV18 and TRBJ2-3, with D unresolved. From germline, CDR1 is KGHSH and CDR2 LQKENI. V lost 2 bases and J lost 2, with 11 bases in between. This CDR3 has 15 amino acids. The CDR3 is CASSPMTTLTDTQYF. CDR3 sequence (DNA): TGTGCCAGCTCACCAATGACAACGCTCACAGATACGCAGTATTTT.

V gene TRBV28 combines with J gene TRBJ2-2; 9 bases are a match to TRBD2. V dropped 8 bases and J dropped 8; count of bases not matched to a gene: 12. The CDR3 has 15 amino acids. Germline CDR1 and CDR2: MDHEN and SYDVKM. CDR3 residues: CASRTSPSGEGELFF. CDR3 bases: TGTGCCAGCCGAACTTCGCCTAGCGGGGAGGGGGAGCTGTTTTTT.

The V gene is TRBV6-6, the J gene TRBJ1-2; 10 nucleotides line up with TRBD1. CDR3 length equals 16 residues. Germline V gives CDR1 MNHNY, CDR2 SVGAGI (reference sequence). The trim removed 2 bases at V and 6 bases at J, leaving 9 bases unmatched. The CDR3 region has the DNA TGTGCCAGCAGTTACCCAACCGGGACAGGGGATAATGGCTACACCTTC. Translation gives CASSYPTGTGDNGYTF.

The V and J genes are TRBV19 and TRBJ2-2; 7 bases align to TRBD2. The CDR3 sequence is 16 residues long. Germline V gives CDR1 LNHDA, CDR2 SQIVND (reference sequence). V shed 7 bases and J 1 base; nucleotides not matched to a gene: 9. CDR3 DNA sequence: TGTGCCAGTAATTGGGGAGGGCGGGAGAACACCGGGGAGCTGTTTTTT. It yields the protein CASNWGGRENTGELFF.

The chain employs TRBV5-1 and TRBJ2-7; 7 bases align to TRBD1. The V segment lost 1 base and the J segment 0 bases; nucleotides outside the gene matches: 1. The CDR3 loop spans 14 amino acids. Germline lookup yields CDR1 SGHRS and CDR2 YFSETQ. This CDR3 reads CASSLRTGSYEQYF. In DNA form, the CDR3 reads TGCGCCAGCAGCTTGAGGACAGGCTCCTACGAGCAGTACTTC. The full variable domain, completed using reference TRBV5-1 and TRBJ2-7, is KAGVTQTPRYLIKTRGQQVTLSCSPISGHRSVSWYQQTPGQGLQFLFEYFSETQRNKGNFPGRFSGRQFSNSRSEMNVSTLELGDSALYLCASSLRTGSYEQYFGPGTRLTVT.

The CDR3 DNA reads TGTGCCAGCAGCTTGGCCGCAGGGGGGAGCACCGGGGAGCTGTTTTTT. It translates to CASSLAAGGSTGELFF. V and J are TRBV5-4 and TRBJ2-2; D possibly corresponds to TRBD1 (7 bases). V was cut by 0 bases and J by 4 bases, with 13 bases left in between. Germline loops: CDR1 SGHNT, CDR2 YYREEE (reference sequence). The CDR3 is made up of 16 amino acids. Supplemented by reference TRBV5-4 and TRBJ2-2, the full variable domain reads ETGVTQSPTHLIKTRGQQVTLRCSSQSGHNTVSWYQQALGQGPQFIFQYYREEENGRGNFPPRFSGLQFPNYSSELNVNALELDDSALYLCASSLAAGGSTGELFFGEGSRLTVL.

V usage is TRBV14 and J usage is TRBJ2-5, with D maybe TRBD2 (6 bases). V was trimmed by 11 bases and J by 2 bases, leaving 9 bases between them. The length of the CDR3 is 11 residues. Per the germline V gene, CDR1 is SGHDN and CDR2 is FVKESK. The CDR3 sequence is CAGGEQETQYF. The CDR3 nucleotides are TGTGCCGGAGGGGAGCAAGAGACCCAGTACTTC.

V and J are TRBV4-1 and TRBJ2-3; 9 positions match TRBD2. Germline trimming cut 3 bases from V and 3 bases from J; bases unmatched to any gene: 7. CDR1 is MGHRA and CDR2 is YSYEKL in the germline V gene. This CDR3 comprises 16 residues. The CDR3 loop is CASSQSGGPRTDTQYF. CDR3 coding DNA: TGCGCCAGCAGCCAGAGCGGGGGGCCTAGGACAGATACGCAGTATTTT.

The chain employs TRBV18 and TRBJ1-1, with TRBD1 identical over 7 bases. The CDR3 spans 14 residues. J was trimmed by 8 bases and V by 1 base; bases with no gene match: 7. Looked up from germline, CDR1 is KGHSH and CDR2 is LQKENI. This CDR3 is CASSPLDRSPEAFF. DNA of the CDR3: TGTGCCAGCTCACCACTGGACAGGAGTCCGGAAGCTTTCTTT.

The J gene is TRBJ1-2, the V gene TRBV7-8; 9 bases align to TRBD1. The germline CDR1 and CDR2 sequences are SGHVS and FQNEAQ. With V trimmed by 2 bases and J by 1 base, 2 bases remained unmatched. The CDR3 spans 15 residues. The CDR3 region is CASSLLGQGNYGYTF. Here the CDR3 DNA reads TGTGCCAGCAGCTTATTGGGACAGGGTAACTATGGCTACACCTTC. The full variable domain, its missing parts supplied by reference TRBV7-8 and TRBJ1-2, is GAGVSQSPRYKVAKRGQDVALRCDPISGHVSLFWYQQALGQGPEFLTYFQNEAQLDKSGLPSDRFFAERPEGSVSTLKIQRTQQEDSAVYLCASSLLGQGNYGYTFGSGTRLTVV.

This clone showed up just once. This chain connects TRBV18 to TRBJ2-7; D may be TRBD2 (6 bases). Germline V gives CDR1 KGHSH, CDR2 LQKENI. The length of the CDR3 is 16 residues. Trimming pared 4 bases from V and 6 bases from J, leaving 22 bases between. CDR3 loop: CASSHAPGGVGTEQYF. CDR3 bases: TGTGCCAGCTCACATGCCCCGGGCGGGGTAGGTACCGAGCAGTACTTC.

J is TRBJ2-2 and V is TRBV5-4, with TRBD2 matching over 15 bases. The CDR3 covers 17 residues. The ends lost 3 bases at V and 6 bases at J; junction bases unmatched: 6. The germline V gene has CDR1 SGHNT and CDR2 YYREEE (reference sequence). The CDR3 spells CASSSPGLAGGPGELFF. The CDR3 DNA is TGTGCCAGCAGCTCCCCGGGACTAGCGGGGGGACCCGGGGAGCTGTTTTTT. The whole variable domain, filled in from reference TRBV5-4 and TRBJ2-2, reads ETGVTQSPTHLIKTRGQQVTLRCSSQSGHNTVSWYQQALGQGPQFIFQYYREEENGRGNFPPRFSGLQFPNYSSELNVNALELDDSALYLCASSSPGLAGGPGELFFGEGSRLTVL.

The table lists this clone with a few counts. In DNA form, the CDR3 reads TGCGCCAGCAGCCAAGAAGTCCGGAGAGAAAACACAGATACGCAGTATTTT. It codes for CASSQEVRRENTDTQYF. The gene calls are TRBV4-1 and TRBJ2-3; D is unresolved. The germline V gene encodes CDR1 MGHRA and CDR2 YSYEKL. V dropped 0 bases and J dropped 2 bases, with 15 bases sitting between them. This CDR3 has 17 amino acids.